Ten or more counts support the clone carrying this T cell receptor (beta chain). Its antigen is not known. The CDR3 spans 14 residues. Germline lookup yields CDR1 DFQATT and CDR2 SNEGSKA (reference sequence). V was shortened by 3 bases and J by 4 bases, with 12 bases between the two germline ends. PBMCs were sourced from roughly 9.1 ml fresh peripheral blood. The investigators amplified TCR beta CDR3 regions from RNA transcripts. Using the HTBI primer set, a first-round RT-PCR was run on the TCR CDR3. TCRdb re-derived calls from the multiplex PCR reads in MiXCR, one entry per CDR3 protein. In the table there are some 340,000 distinct CDR3 sequences, around 15% of which are singletons. The entry originates in a study of T cells in Graves' hyperthyroidism and ophthalmopathy. Study in general: The authors collected peripheral blood at initial diagnosis, before any treatment.

Overall study results and limits: A model built on 13 V-J features separated ophthalmopathy from stable hyperthyroidism.

The clonotype originates from a woman aged 40 to 49 with Graves' ophthalmopathy. Sequencing used blood. The J gene is TRBJ1-4, the V gene TRBV20-1; possibly TRBD1 for D (5 bases). CDR3: CSASPGAVNEKLFF. CDR3 DNA: TGCAGTGCTAGTCCTGGGGCTGTTAATGAAAAACTGTTTTTT.